Given below is one T cell receptor (beta chain) in context. The entry originates in a study of cytomegalovirus exposure and HLA in healthy donors. This CDR3 has 15 amino acids. From germline, CDR1 is LNHDA and CDR2 SQIVND (reference sequence). Germline trimming cut 1 base from V and 1 base from J; bases unmatched to any gene: 1. PCR employed 60 Vbeta and 13 Jbeta primers. Repertoires were generated with immunoSEQ multiplex PCR, while TCRdb's copy carries only in-frame clones and drops some. The sample has about 120,000 clones; over 70% are singletons. The sequence was obtained from a woman in her thirties or forties in good health and CMV-seropositive. V and J are TRBV19 and TRBJ2-5; 9 bases match TRBD1. Material: PBMCs. Here the CDR3 reads CASSIGDRVQETQYF. CDR3 coding DNA: TGTGCCAGTAGTATAGGGGACAGGGTCCAAGAGACCCAGTACTTC.